This TCR beta chain was documented in a study of T cell responses to AZD1222 COVID-19 vaccine. V was pared by 4 bases and J by 3 bases, with 16 bases between. The CDR3 runs to 15 residues. Germline V lookup: CDR1 SGHAT, CDR2 FQNNGV. The table came from immunoSEQ multiplex PCR; TCRdb's copy has only in-frame clones and leaves some out. The table shows about 140,000 clones, with 75% to 95% occurring only once. The input for sequencing was peripheral blood, taken on day 0 of AZD1222 vaccination. The chain uses TRBV11-2 and TRBJ2-7; D may correspond to TRBD1 or TRBD2 (6 bases each). This clonotype was sampled from an adult in good health. The CDR3 here is CASSSRGGLNYEQYF. The CDR3 DNA is TGTGCCAGCAGCTCCCGAGGGGGACTGAACTACGAGCAGTACTTC.